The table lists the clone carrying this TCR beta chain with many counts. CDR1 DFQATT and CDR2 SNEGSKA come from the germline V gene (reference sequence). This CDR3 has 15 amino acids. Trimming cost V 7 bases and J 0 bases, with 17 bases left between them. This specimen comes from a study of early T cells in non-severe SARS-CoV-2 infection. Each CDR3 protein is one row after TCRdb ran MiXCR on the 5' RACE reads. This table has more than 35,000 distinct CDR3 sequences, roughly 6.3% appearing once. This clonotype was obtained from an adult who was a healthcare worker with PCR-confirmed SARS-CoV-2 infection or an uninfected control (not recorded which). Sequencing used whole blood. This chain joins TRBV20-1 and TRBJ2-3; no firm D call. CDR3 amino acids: CSELPASTSTDTQYF. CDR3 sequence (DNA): TGCAGTGAACTCCCCGCATCCACTAGCACAGATACGCAGTATTTT.